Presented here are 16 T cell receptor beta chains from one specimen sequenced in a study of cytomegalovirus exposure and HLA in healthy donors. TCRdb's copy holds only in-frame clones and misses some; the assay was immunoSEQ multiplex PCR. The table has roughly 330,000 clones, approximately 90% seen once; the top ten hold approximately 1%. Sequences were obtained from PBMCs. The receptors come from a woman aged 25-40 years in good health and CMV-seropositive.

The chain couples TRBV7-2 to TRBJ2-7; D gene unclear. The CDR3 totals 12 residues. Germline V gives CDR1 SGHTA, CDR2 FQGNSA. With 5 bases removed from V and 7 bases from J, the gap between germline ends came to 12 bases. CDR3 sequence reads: CASSLDLGEQYF. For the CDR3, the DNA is TGTGCCAGCAGCCTCGACCTGGGGGAGCAGTACTTC.

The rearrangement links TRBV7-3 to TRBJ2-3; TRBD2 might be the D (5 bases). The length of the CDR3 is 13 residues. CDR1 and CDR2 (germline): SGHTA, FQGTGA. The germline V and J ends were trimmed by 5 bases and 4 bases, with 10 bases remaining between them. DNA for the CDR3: TGTGCCAGCAGCATCGCGGGCCCAGATACGCAGTATTTT. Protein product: CASSIAGPDTQYF. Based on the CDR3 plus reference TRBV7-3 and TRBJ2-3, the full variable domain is GAGVSQTPSNKVTEKGKYVELRCDPISGHTALYWYRQSLGQGPEFLIYFQGTGAADDSGLPNDRFFAVRPEGSVSTLKIQRTERGDSAVYLCASSIAGPDTQYFGPGTRLTVL.

CDR3 nucleotide sequence: TGTGCCAGCAGCCAAGAGGGGAAGGGGAAGACAACTAATGAAAAACTGTTTTTT. Encoded protein: CASSQEGKGKTTNEKLFF. The chain combines TRBV4-2 with TRBJ1-4; perhaps TRBD1 as D (5 bases). Germline CDR1 LGHNA, CDR2 YNFKEQ. The CDR3 contains 18 residues. The V and J ends lost 0 bases and 0 bases respectively, with 14 bases between them.

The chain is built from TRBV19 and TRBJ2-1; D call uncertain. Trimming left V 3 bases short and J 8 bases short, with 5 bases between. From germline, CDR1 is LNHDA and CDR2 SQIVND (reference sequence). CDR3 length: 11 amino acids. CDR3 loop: CASSIWDEQFF. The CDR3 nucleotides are TGTGCCAGTAGTATTTGGGATGAGCAGTTCTTC. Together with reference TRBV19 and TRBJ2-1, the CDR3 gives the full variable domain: DGGITQSPKYLFRKEGQNVTLSCEQNLNHDAMYWYRQDPGQGLRLIYYSQIVNDFQKGDIAEGYSVSREKKESFPLTVTSAQKNPTAFYLCASSIWDEQFFGPGTRLTVL.

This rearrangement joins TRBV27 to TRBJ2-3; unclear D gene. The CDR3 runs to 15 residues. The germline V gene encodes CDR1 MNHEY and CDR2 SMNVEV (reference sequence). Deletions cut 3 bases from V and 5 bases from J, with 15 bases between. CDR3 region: CASSLIPGQQDTQYF. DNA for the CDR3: TGTGCCAGCAGTTTGATCCCTGGCCAACAAGATACGCAGTATTTT.

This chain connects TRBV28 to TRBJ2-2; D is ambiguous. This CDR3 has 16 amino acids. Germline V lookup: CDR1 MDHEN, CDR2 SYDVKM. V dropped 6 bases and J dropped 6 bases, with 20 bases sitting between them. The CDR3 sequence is CASRTLFDVHAGELFF. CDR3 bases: TGTGCCAGCAGGACTCTTTTTGACGTGCATGCCGGGGAGCTGTTTTTT.

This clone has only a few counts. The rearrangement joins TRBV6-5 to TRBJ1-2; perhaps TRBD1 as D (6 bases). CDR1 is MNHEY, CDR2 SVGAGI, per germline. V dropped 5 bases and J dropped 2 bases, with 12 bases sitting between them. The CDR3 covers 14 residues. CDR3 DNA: TGTGCCAGCAGTAAACGACAGGAAAACTATGGCTACACCTTC. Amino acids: CASSKRQENYGYTF.

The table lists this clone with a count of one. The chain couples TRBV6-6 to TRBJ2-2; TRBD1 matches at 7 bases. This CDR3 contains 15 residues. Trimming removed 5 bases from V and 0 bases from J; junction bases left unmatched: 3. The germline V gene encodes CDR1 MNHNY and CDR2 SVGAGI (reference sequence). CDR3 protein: CASSPGQANTGELFF. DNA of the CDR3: TGTGCCAGCAGTCCAGGACAGGCGAACACCGGGGAGCTGTTTTTT.

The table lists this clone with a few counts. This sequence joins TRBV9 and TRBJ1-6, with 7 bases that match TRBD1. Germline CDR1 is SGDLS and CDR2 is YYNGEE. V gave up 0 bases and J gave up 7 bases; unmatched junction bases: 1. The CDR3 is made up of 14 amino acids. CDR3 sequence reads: CASSVAGQNSPLHF. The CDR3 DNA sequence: TGTGCCAGCAGCGTAGCGGGACAGAATTCACCCCTCCACTTT. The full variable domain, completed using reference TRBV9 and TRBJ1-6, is DSGVTQTPKHLITATGQRVTLRCSPRSGDLSVYWYQQSLDQGLQFLIQYYNGEERAKGNILERFSAQQFPDLHSELNLSSLELGDSALYFCASSVAGQNSPLHFGNGTRLTVT.

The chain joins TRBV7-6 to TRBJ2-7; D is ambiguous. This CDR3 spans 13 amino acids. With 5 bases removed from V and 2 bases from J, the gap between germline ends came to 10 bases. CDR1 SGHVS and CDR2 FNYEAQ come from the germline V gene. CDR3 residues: CASSQGPTYEQYF. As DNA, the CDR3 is TGTGCCAGCAGCCAAGGTCCAACCTACGAGCAGTACTTC.

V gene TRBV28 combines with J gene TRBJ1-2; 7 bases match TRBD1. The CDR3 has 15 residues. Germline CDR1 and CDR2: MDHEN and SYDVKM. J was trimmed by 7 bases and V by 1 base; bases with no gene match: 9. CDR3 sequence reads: CASSLSTGKGAGYTF. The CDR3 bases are TGTGCCAGCAGTTTATCAACGGGGAAGGGGGCTGGCTACACCTTC.

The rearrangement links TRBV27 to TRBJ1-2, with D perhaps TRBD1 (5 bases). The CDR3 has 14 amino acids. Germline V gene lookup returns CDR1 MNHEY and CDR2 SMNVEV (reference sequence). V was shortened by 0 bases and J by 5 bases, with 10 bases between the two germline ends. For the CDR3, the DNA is TGTGCCAGCAGTTTATCGACAGCCTCTTATGGCTACACCTTC. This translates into CASSLSTASYGYTF.

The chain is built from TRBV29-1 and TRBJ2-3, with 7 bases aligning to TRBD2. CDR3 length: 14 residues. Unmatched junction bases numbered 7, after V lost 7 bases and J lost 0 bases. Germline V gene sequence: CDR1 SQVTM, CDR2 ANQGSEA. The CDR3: CSAKRDLSTDTQYF. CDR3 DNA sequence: TGCAGCGCTAAGCGGGACTTGAGCACAGATACGCAGTATTTT.

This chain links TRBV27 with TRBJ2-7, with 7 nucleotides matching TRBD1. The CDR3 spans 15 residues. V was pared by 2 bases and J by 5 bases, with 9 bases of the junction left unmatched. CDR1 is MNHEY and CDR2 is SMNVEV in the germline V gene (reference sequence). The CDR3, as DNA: TGTGCCAGCAGTTTACTAGGGGGCGGAACGGACGAGCAGTACTTC. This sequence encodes CASSLLGGGTDEQYF.

CDR3 nucleotides: TGTGCCAGCAGCCATCGGACAGGGGGCGTCGAGCAGTACTTC. Translating it yields CASSHRTGGVEQYF. The chain is built from TRBV14 and TRBJ2-7, with 11 bases fitting TRBD1. The V and J ends lost 3 bases and 6 bases, in that order; junction bases with no gene match: 4. This CDR3 has 14 amino acids. Germline V gene lookup returns CDR1 SGHDN and CDR2 FVKESK.

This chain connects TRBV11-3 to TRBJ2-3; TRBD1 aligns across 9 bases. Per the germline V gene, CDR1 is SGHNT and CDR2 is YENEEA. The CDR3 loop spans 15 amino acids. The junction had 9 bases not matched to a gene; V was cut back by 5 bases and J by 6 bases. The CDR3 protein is CASSKRTGERDTQYF. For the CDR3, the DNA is TGTGCCAGCAGCAAACGGACAGGGGAAAGGGATACGCAGTATTTT.